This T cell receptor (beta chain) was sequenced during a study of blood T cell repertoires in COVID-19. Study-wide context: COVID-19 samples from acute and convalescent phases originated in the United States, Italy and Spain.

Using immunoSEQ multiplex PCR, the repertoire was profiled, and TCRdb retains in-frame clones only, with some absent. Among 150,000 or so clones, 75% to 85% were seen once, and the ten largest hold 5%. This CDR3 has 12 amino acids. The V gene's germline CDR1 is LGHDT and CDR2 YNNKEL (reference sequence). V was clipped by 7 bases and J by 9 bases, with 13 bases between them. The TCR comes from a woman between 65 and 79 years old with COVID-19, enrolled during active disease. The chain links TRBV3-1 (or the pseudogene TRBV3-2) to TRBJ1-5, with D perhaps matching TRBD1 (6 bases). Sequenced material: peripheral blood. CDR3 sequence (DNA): TGTGCCAGCAACACAGGGTCAGGGCCCCAGCATTTT. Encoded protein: CASNTGSGPQHF.